The next 12 T cell receptor beta chains were all read from a single sample in a study of blood T cell repertoires in COVID-19. Method: immunoSEQ multiplex PCR; TCRdb's copy keeps in-frame clones and lacks some. The sample has about 30,000 clones, around 85% seen once; the top ten hold more than 7.5%. The sample was peripheral blood. The receptor set was obtained from a man older than 75 with active COVID-19.

This sequence joins TRBV18 and TRBJ2-1, with D possibly being TRBD2 (6 bases). CDR1 KGHSH and CDR2 LQKENI come from the germline V gene. The CDR3 has 13 amino acids. Deletions cut 2 bases from V and 8 bases from J, with 10 bases between. The CDR3 is CASSPVRDYEQFF. As DNA, the CDR3 is TGTGCCAGCTCACCAGTCAGGGACTATGAGCAGTTCTTC.

This chain connects TRBV6-5 to TRBJ1-1, with D possibly being TRBD1 (5 bases). Germline loops: CDR1 MNHEY, CDR2 SVGAGI. The CDR3 has 13 amino acids. Trimming removed 7 bases from V and 9 bases from J, with 18 bases in between. The CDR3 nucleotides read TGTGCCAGCATTTTGATGGCAGGGTCGAAAGCTTTCTTT. This codes for CASILMAGSKAFF.

This chain joins TRBV15 and TRBJ1-5, with a possible D match to TRBD1 (5 bases). Germline values: CDR1 LNHNV, CDR2 YYDKDF (reference sequence). V was shortened by 3 bases and J by 5 bases, with 14 bases between the two germline ends. The CDR3 is 15 residues long. CDR3 protein: CATSSRWAGDQPQHF. In DNA, the CDR3 is TGTGCCACCAGCAGTCGATGGGCGGGGGATCAGCCCCAGCATTTT. The whole variable domain, remainder taken from reference TRBV15 and TRBJ1-5, is DAMVIQNPRYQVTQFGKPVTLSCSQTLNHNVMYWYQQKSSQAPKLLFHYYDKDFNNEADTPDNFQSRRPNTSFCFLDIRSPGLGDTAMYLCATSSRWAGDQPQHFGDGTRLSIL.

The CDR3 reads CASSLTQGRNSPLHF. The CDR3 DNA sequence: TGTGCCAGCAGCCTAACCCAGGGGAGAAATTCACCCCTCCACTTT. The chain joins TRBV5-5 to TRBJ1-6; perhaps TRBD1 as D (6 bases). Trimming stripped 4 bases from V and 7 bases from J, with 15 bases between. CDR3 length: 15 residues. Germline lookup yields CDR1 SGHKS and CDR2 YYEKEE (reference sequence). Supplemented by reference TRBV5-5 and TRBJ1-6, the full variable domain reads DAGVTQSPTHLIKTRGQQVTLRCSPISGHKSVSWYQQVLGQGPQFIFQYYEKEERGRGNFPDRFSARQFPNYSSELNVNALLLGDSALYLCASSLTQGRNSPLHFGNGTRLTVT.

A single count supports this clone. The chain recombines TRBV5-6 with TRBJ2-1; 13 positions agree with TRBD2. V shed 4 bases and J 8 bases; nucleotides not matched to a gene: 12. CDR1 SGHDT and CDR2 YYEEEE come from the germline V gene. This CDR3 has 17 amino acids. The CDR3 spells CASSQRTSGGRGDEQFF. CDR3 sequence (DNA): TGTGCCAGCAGCCAACGGACTAGCGGGGGCCGGGGGGATGAGCAGTTCTTC.

The gene calls are TRBV7-9 and TRBJ2-7, with D possibly TRBD1 on 6 matching bases. This CDR3 is built from 15 residues. Per germline, CDR1 SEHNR and CDR2 FQNEAQ (reference sequence). Trimming cost V 5 bases and J 4 bases, with 18 bases left between them. This chain's CDR3 is CASSTPGQGKYEQYF. CDR3 in DNA: TGTGCCAGCAGCACCCCGGGACAAGGAAAATACGAGCAGTACTTC.

This sequence joins TRBV19 and TRBJ2-1; 12 positions agree with TRBD2. The CDR3 is 15 residues long. Germline trimming cut 4 bases from V and 12 bases from J; bases unmatched to any gene: 10. Germline V gene data show CDR1 as LNHDA and CDR2 as SQIVND (reference sequence). The CDR3 DNA follows: TGTGCCAGTAGTAGCTCCCGGACTAGCGGGGATCGGCAGTTCTTC. Its translation: CASSSSRTSGDRQFF.

A note on this clone: At one end the junction does not follow the germline gene, possibly because of a read error. The V call is TRBV28, the J call TRBJ1-4; 7 nucleotides align to TRBD1. The CDR3 has 13 amino acids. The germline V gene has CDR1 MDHEN and CDR2 SYDVKM. The CDR3 DNA is TGTGCCAGCAGTTTACCAGACAGGGAAGGTCCCCTTTTT. It is translated as CASSLPDREGPLF.

This clone was counted a few times. The V gene is TRBV7-8, the J gene TRBJ2-7, with 7 bases lining up with TRBD2. V shed 5 bases and J 2 bases; nucleotides not matched to a gene: 6. Germline V gene data show CDR1 as SGHVS and CDR2 as FQNEAQ. The CDR3 is 14 amino acids. In nucleotides, the CDR3 is TGTGCCAGCAGCCGACTAGCAGAGGCCTACGAGCAGTACTTC. Translated: CASSRLAEAYEQYF.

V is TRBV5-4 and J is TRBJ2-1; tentative D call: TRBD2 (5 bases). CDR3 length equals 15 residues. Germline CDR1 and CDR2: SGHNT and YYREEE (reference sequence). V lost 5 bases to trimming and J lost 6 bases, with 18 bases between them. This CDR3 reads CASSMNPRASNEQFF. The CDR3 DNA follows: TGTGCCAGCAGTATGAATCCGAGGGCATCCAATGAGCAGTTCTTC. Based on the CDR3 plus reference TRBV5-4 and TRBJ2-1, the full variable domain is ETGVTQSPTHLIKTRGQQVTLRCSSQSGHNTVSWYQQALGQGPQFIFQYYREEENGRGNFPPRFSGLQFPNYSSELNVNALELDDSALYLCASSMNPRASNEQFFGPGTRLTVL.

The V call is TRBV24-1, the J call TRBJ2-5, with D possibly matching TRBD1 (7 bases). There are 13 residues in the CDR3. Trimming removed 9 bases from V and 5 bases from J, with 15 bases in between. The germline CDR1 and CDR2 sequences are KGHDR and SFDVKD. The CDR3 is CATGAGGLETQYF. CDR3 bases: TGTGCCACCGGGGCAGGGGGGTTGGAGACCCAGTACTTC.

This chain links TRBV30 with TRBJ1-2; tentative D call: TRBD1 (6 bases). The CDR3 covers 16 residues. Germline values: CDR1 GTSNPN, CDR2 SVGIG (reference sequence). Deletions cut 1 base from V and 4 bases from J, with 19 bases between. The CDR3 sequence is CAWSGPGTGKSYGYTF. CDR3 DNA sequence: TGTGCCTGGAGTGGCCCCGGTACAGGGAAGAGCTATGGCTACACCTTC.